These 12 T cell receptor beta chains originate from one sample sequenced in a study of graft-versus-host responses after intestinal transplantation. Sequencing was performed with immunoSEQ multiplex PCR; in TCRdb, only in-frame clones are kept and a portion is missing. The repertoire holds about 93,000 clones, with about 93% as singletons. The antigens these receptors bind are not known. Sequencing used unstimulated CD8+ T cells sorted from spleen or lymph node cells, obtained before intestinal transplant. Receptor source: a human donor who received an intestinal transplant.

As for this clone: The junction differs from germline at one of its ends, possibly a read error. CDR3 residues: CASGLGGQLNTEAFF. Here the CDR3 DNA reads TGTGCCAGCGGCTTGGGGGGACAGCTGAACACTGAAGCTTTCTTT. V is TRBV5-6 and J is TRBJ1-1, with TRBD1 matching over 7 bases. Germline assignment: CDR1 SGHDT and CDR2 YYEEEE. This CDR3 is 15 amino acids long.

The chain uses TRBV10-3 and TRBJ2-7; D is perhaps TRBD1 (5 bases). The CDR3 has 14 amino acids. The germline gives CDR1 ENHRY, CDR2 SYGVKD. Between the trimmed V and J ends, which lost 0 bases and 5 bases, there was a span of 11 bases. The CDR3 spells CAISESVRVHEQYF. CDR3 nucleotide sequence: TGTGCCATCAGTGAGTCCGTCAGGGTGCACGAGCAGTACTTC.

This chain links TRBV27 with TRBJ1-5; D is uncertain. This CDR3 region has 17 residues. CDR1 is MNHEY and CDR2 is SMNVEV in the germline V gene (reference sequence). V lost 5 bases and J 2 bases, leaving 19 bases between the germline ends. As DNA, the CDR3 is TGTGCCAGCAGTCCACTATCCCCCCCGGATCGCAATCAGCCCCAGCATTTT. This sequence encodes CASSPLSPPDRNQPQHF.

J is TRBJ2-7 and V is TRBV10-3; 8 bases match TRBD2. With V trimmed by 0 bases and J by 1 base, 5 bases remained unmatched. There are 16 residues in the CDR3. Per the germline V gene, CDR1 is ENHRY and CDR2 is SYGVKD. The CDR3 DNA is TGTGCCATCAGTGAGTCGAGTAGCGGGGAGTCCTACGAGCAGTACTTC. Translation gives CAISESSSGESYEQYF.

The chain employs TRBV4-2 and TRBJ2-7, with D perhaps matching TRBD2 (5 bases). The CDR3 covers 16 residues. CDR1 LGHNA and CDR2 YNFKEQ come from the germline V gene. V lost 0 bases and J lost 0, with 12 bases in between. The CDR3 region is CASSQDMRGSSYEQYF. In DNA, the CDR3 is TGTGCCAGCAGCCAAGATATGCGAGGGAGCTCCTACGAGCAGTACTTC.

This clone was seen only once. CDR3 DNA sequence: TGTGCCAGCAGTTACACGAACGGTGGAGATACGCAGTATTTT. Protein product: CASSYTNGGDTQYF. The chain links TRBV6-5 to TRBJ2-3; D not resolved. The CDR3 totals 14 residues. Trimming shortened V by 2 bases and J by 5 bases, and 11 bases separated the two germline ends. Germline values: CDR1 MNHEY, CDR2 SVGAGI.

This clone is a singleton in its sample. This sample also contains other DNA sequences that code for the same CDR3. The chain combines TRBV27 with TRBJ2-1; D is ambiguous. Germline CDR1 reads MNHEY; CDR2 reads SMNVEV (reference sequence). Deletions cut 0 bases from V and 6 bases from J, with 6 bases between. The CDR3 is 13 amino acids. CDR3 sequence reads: CASSLSSSNEQFF. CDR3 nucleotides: TGTGCCAGCAGTTTATCGTCCAGCAATGAGCAGTTCTTC.

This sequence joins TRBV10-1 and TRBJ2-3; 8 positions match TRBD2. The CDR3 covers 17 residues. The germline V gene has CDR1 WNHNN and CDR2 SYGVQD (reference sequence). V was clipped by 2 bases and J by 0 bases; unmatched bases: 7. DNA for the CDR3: TGCGCCAGCAGTGAGATCAGAGCGGGAGTCAGCACAGATACGCAGTATTTT. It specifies CASSEIRAGVSTDTQYF.

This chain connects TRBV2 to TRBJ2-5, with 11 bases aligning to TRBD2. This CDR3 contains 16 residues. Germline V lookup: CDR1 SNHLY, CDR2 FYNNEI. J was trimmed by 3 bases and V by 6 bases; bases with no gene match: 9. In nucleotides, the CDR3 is TGTGCCAGCAGCGATAATAGCGGGAGGGGCGAAGAGACCCAGTACTTC. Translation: CASSDNSGRGEETQYF.

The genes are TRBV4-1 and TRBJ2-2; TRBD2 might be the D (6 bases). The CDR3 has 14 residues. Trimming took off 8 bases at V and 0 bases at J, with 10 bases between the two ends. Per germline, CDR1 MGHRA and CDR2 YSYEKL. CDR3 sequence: CASGGGPNTGELFF. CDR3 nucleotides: TGCGCCAGCGGCGGAGGGCCGAACACCGGGGAGCTGTTTTTT.

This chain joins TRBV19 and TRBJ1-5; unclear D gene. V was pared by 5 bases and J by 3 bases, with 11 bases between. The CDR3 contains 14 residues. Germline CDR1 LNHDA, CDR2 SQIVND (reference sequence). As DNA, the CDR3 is TGTGCCAGTAGTTTGGGGAGTTTCAATCAGCCCCAGCATTTT. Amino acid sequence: CASSLGSFNQPQHF.

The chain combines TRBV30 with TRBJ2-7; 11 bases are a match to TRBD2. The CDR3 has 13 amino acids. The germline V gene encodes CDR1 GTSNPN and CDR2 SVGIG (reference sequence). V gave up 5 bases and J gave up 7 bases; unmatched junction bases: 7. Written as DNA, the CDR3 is TGTGCCTGGGCGGGACTAGCGGAGGGGGAGCAGTACTTC. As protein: CAWAGLAEGEQYF.